A single sample gave rise to the 10 T cell receptor beta chains below, sequenced in a study of shared clonotypes between healthy human individuals. Here immunoSEQ multiplex PCR was the method, and the copy in TCRdb shows in-frame clones only, minus some. The table shows about 2.4 million clones, with roughly 92% occurring only once. Sequences were obtained from naive CD4+ T cells sorted from blood. The subset denotes: CD45RA+ positively selected. Every receptor here comes from a man aged 18-30 years in good health.

This clone appeared a single time. The rearrangement links TRBV5-1 to TRBJ2-1, with D perhaps matching TRBD2 (6 bases). This CDR3 region has 15 residues. The germline gives CDR1 SGHRS, CDR2 YFSETQ. The V and J ends lost 4 bases and 6 bases respectively, with 17 bases between them. The CDR3 loop reads CASSQDPLGGNEQFF. DNA for the CDR3: TGCGCCAGCAGCCAGGACCCTCTGGGGGGCAATGAGCAGTTCTTC.

This chain uses TRBV7-2 with TRBJ2-2, with D possibly TRBD1 on 5 matching bases. The CDR3 is 14 residues long. Trimming removed 4 bases from V and 7 bases from J, with 13 bases in between. The germline CDR1 and CDR2 sequences are SGHTA and FQGNSA. The CDR3 DNA follows: TGTGCCAGCAGCTCTAGGCAGGGTATCGGGGAGCTGTTTTTT. Residues: CASSSRQGIGELFF.

CDR3 protein: CASGFTPPRDYEQYF. The CDR3 bases are TGTGCCAGCGGATTCACCCCCCCGCGGGACTACGAGCAGTACTTC. The V gene is TRBV28, the J gene TRBJ2-7, with a possible D match to TRBD2 (6 bases). The CDR3 has 15 amino acids. Per germline, CDR1 MDHEN and CDR2 SYDVKM. V lost 8 bases to trimming and J lost 3 bases, with 20 bases between them.

DNA of the CDR3: TGTGCTAGTGGTTTGGTCCTCGGACAGGGACCTTCCTACGAGCAGTACTTC. Amino acid sequence: CASGLVLGQGPSYEQYF. V gene TRBV12-5 combines with J gene TRBJ2-7; TRBD1 agrees at 8 bases. This CDR3 region has 17 residues. Germline CDR1 reads LGHNT; CDR2 reads FRNRAP. V gave up 0 bases and J gave up 1 base; unmatched junction bases: 8.

With regard to this clone: Within the sample, other DNA sequences also encode this same CDR3. This chain connects TRBV30 to TRBJ1-1; possible D gene TRBD1, 6 bases. CDR3 length: 13 amino acids. Germline values: CDR1 GTSNPN, CDR2 SVGIG (reference sequence). The V end was cut by 2 bases, the J end by 1 base, with 8 bases between. The CDR3 loop is CAWSTRGNTEAFF. In DNA, the CDR3 is TGTGCCTGGAGTACCAGGGGGAACACTGAAGCTTTCTTT.

About this clone itself: The sample has other DNA sequences that encode this CDR3 too. The rearrangement joins TRBV30 to TRBJ1-1, with D possibly matching TRBD1 (5 bases). There are 13 residues in the CDR3. Per the germline V gene, CDR1 is GTSNPN and CDR2 is SVGIG (reference sequence). The V end was cut by 5 bases, the J end by 5 bases, with 15 bases between. CDR3 residues: CAWSVGGRTEAFF. DNA of the CDR3: TGTGCCTGGTCGGTGGGGGGACGGACTGAAGCTTTCTTT.

The rearrangement joins TRBV5-1 to TRBJ1-6; D possibly corresponds to TRBD1 (6 bases). The CDR3 contains 17 residues. Trimming left V 0 bases short and J 2 bases short, with 12 bases between. Germline CDR1 SGHRS, CDR2 YFSETQ. The CDR3 DNA sequence: TGCGCCAGCAGCTTGGGTCCGGGGGGCACCTATAATTCACCCCTCCACTTT. Encoded protein: CASSLGPGGTYNSPLHF. Based on the CDR3 plus reference TRBV5-1 and TRBJ1-6, the full variable domain is KAGVTQTPRYLIKTRGQQVTLSCSPISGHRSVSWYQQTPGQGLQFLFEYFSETQRNKGNFPGRFSGRQFSNSRSEMNVSTLELGDSALYLCASSLGPGGTYNSPLHFGNGTRLTVT.

In the case of this clone: The sample has other DNA sequences that encode this CDR3 too. CDR3 region: CASSVRQSSYEQYF. The CDR3 nucleotides are TGTGCCAGCAGCGTTAGACAGAGCTCCTACGAGCAGTACTTC. The gene calls are TRBV9 and TRBJ2-7, with D tentatively TRBD1 (5 bases). Germline assignment: CDR1 SGDLS and CDR2 YYNGEE. Trimming removed 2 bases at V and 0 bases at J, with 9 bases between. The CDR3 length is 14 residues.

The chain carries TRBV19 and TRBJ1-1, with 7 positions matching TRBD1. This CDR3 is 17 amino acids long. Germline CDR1 reads LNHDA; CDR2 reads SQIVND (reference sequence). Trimming at V came to 6 bases and at J to 4 bases, leaving 17 bases not matched to a gene. Written as DNA, the CDR3 is TGTGCCAGTAGCCCCCCCCCACAGGGGCCCAGGGTCACTGAAGCTTTCTTT. The encoded protein is CASSPPPQGPRVTEAFF.

The chain couples TRBV28 to TRBJ2-3; D ambiguous. Germline assignment: CDR1 MDHEN and CDR2 SYDVKM. Trimming pared 6 bases from V and 3 bases from J, leaving 7 bases between. CDR3 length: 12 amino acids. CDR3 in DNA: TGTGCCAGCAGGGATTGGACAGATACGCAGTATTTT. Amino acid sequence: CASRDWTDTQYF.